The 14 T cell receptor beta chains in this list originate from one sample, sequenced in a study of T cell repertoires in cytomegalovirus infection. TCRdb reprocessed the reads via MiXCR and lists one record per CDR3 protein. Among under 200,000 distinct CDR3 sequences listed, 20% to 25% were seen once. For these TCRs, the target antigens are not known. The material sequenced was CD8+ T cells from cultured PBMCs, taken from culture after CMV antigen stimulation. The receptors were sampled from a human donor in good health (CMV status not recorded). Some clones in this sample may be carry-over from other donors' samples.

This clonotype was seen a handful of times. This chain joins TRBV24-1 and TRBJ1-2, with D perhaps matching TRBD1 (6 bases). V was trimmed by 2 bases and J by 3 bases, leaving 24 bases between them. CDR3 size: 19 residues. The germline CDR1 and CDR2 sequences are KGHDR and SFDVKD. As DNA, the CDR3 is TGTGCCACCAGTGATTCCACTTCGGACAGCCCCGGTCTTCACTATGGCTACACCTTC. It specifies CATSDSTSDSPGLHYGYTF.

The V and J genes are TRBV7-2 and TRBJ2-3; possibly TRBD2 for D (7 bases). This CDR3 comprises 18 residues. CDR1 and CDR2 from the germline V gene are SGHTA and FQGNSA. Trimming took off 3 bases at V and 2 bases at J, with 21 bases between the two ends. This CDR3 is CASSFPLYGGANTDTQYF. For the CDR3, the DNA is TGTGCCAGCAGCTTCCCCCTTTATGGGGGGGCTAACACAGATACGCAGTATTTT.

In its sample, this clonotype was seen many times. CDR3 sequence: CATPERSDKETAMNTEAFF. The CDR3 DNA reads TGTGCCACCCCTGAGCGCTCTGATAAGGAGACGGCTATGAACACTGAAGCTTTCTTT. The rearrangement joins TRBV24-1 to TRBJ1-1; D is unresolved. V was pared by 9 bases and J by 0 bases, with 28 bases between. The germline CDR1 and CDR2 sequences are KGHDR and SFDVKD. This CDR3 spans 19 amino acids.

This clonotype was detected a few times. The chain combines TRBV20-1 with TRBJ1-5, with D tentatively TRBD1 (5 bases). Trimming took off 0 bases at V and 3 bases at J, with 15 bases between the two ends. The CDR3 contains 16 residues. Germline values: CDR1 DFQATT, CDR2 SNEGSKA (reference sequence). CDR3 region: CSARDGAGWVNQPQHF. The DNA for the CDR3 is TGCAGTGCTAGAGATGGGGCAGGGTGGGTCAATCAGCCCCAGCATTTT.

V and J are TRBV19 and TRBJ2-5, with a possible D match to TRBD2 (6 bases). The CDR3 spans 14 residues. Germline CDR1 reads LNHDA; CDR2 reads SQIVND (reference sequence). V lost 5 bases and J 1 base, leaving 11 bases between the germline ends. The CDR3 DNA reads as TGTGCCAGTAGTCCTTGGGGAGGCCAAGAGACCCAGTACTTC. It codes for CASSPWGGQETQYF.

This clonotype was seen just once. This chain joins TRBV27 and TRBJ1-6, with 8 bases lining up with TRBD1. This CDR3 is 13 amino acids long. After removal of 6 bases from V and 7 bases from J, the junction contained 2 bases not matched to a gene. From germline, CDR1 is MNHEY and CDR2 SMNVEV (reference sequence). The CDR3 region has the DNA TGTGCCAGCAGCGACAGGGGAAATTCACCCCTCCACTTT. Amino acids: CASSDRGNSPLHF.

This clonotype occurred a few times. V is TRBV4-1 and J is TRBJ2-1; 8 positions agree with TRBD2. The CDR3 is made up of 14 amino acids. Trimming took 4 bases from V and 8 from J; bases not matched to a gene: 7. The germline CDR1 and CDR2 sequences are MGHRA and YSYEKL. The CDR3 DNA reads as TGCGCCAGCAGCCTGGGGCTAGCGGGCTATGAGCAGTTCTTC. This codes for CASSLGLAGYEQFF.

This clonotype was found a few times. This rearrangement joins TRBV7-2 to TRBJ2-7, with D perhaps matching TRBD1 or TRBD2 (6 bases each). Between the trimmed V and J ends, which lost 7 bases and 2 bases, there was a span of 24 bases. Germline values: CDR1 SGHTA, CDR2 FQGNSA. The CDR3 extends over 17 amino acids. CDR3 region: CASTTRGAQDLPYEQYF. CDR3 nucleotides: TGTGCCAGCACCACTAGGGGGGCGCAGGACCTTCCCTACGAGCAGTACTTC.

The chain couples TRBV12-3 or TRBV12-4 to TRBJ1-1; TRBD1 aligns across 7 bases. J lost 1 base, V lost 6 bases, and 11 bases had no gene match. This CDR3 is built from 16 residues. CDR3 sequence reads: CASRTGSYLTNTEAFF. The CDR3 bases are TGTGCCAGCAGGACAGGGTCCTATCTTACGAACACTGAAGCTTTCTTT.

This chain uses TRBV7-8 with TRBJ1-1, with D perhaps matching TRBD1 (6 bases). V lost 5 bases, J lost 3 bases, and 13 bases lay in between. Germline CDR1 is SGHVS and CDR2 is FQNEAQ. This CDR3 spans 14 amino acids. The CDR3 region has the DNA TGTGCCAGCAGCCCGTACAGGGAGTACACTGAAGCTTTCTTT. This translates into CASSPYREYTEAFF.

This clonotype was counted a few times. This chain connects TRBV27 to TRBJ2-2; D is uncertain. Germline V gene lookup returns CDR1 MNHEY and CDR2 SMNVEV (reference sequence). This CDR3 has 15 residues. V gave up 2 bases and J gave up 6 bases, with 13 bases separating them. The CDR3 DNA reads TGTGCCAGCAGTTTAAGTTCCTTGGAGTCCGGGGAGCTGTTTTTT. It translates to CASSLSSLESGELFF.

The sample holds one count of this clonotype. The chain links TRBV6-6 to TRBJ2-5; 8 nucleotides align to TRBD1. The V gene's germline CDR1 is MNHNY and CDR2 SVGAGI (reference sequence). J gave up 4 bases and V 0 bases, and 1 base lay outside the gene matches. The CDR3 is 14 residues long. The CDR3 region has the DNA TGTGCCAGCAGTTACTCGACAGGGGTAGAGACCCAGTACTTC. It codes for CASSYSTGVETQYF.

V usage is TRBV9 and J usage is TRBJ2-5; D tentatively fits TRBD1 or TRBD2 (5 bases each). This CDR3 has 15 residues. Germline V gene sequence: CDR1 SGDLS, CDR2 YYNGEE. V gave up 0 bases and J gave up 7 bases, with 16 bases separating them. This CDR3 reads CASSVGSGDRGTQYF. DNA of the CDR3: TGTGCCAGCAGCGTAGGGTCCGGGGACCGAGGGACCCAGTACTTC.

The sample holds a few counts of this clonotype. The chain uses TRBV4-2 and TRBJ2-2, with D possibly TRBD1 on 6 matching bases. V was pared by 11 bases and J by 3 bases, with 22 bases between. This CDR3 comprises 16 residues. The germline gives CDR1 LGHNA, CDR2 YNFKEQ. CDR3 loop: CAASQLGTRHTGELFF. CDR3 nucleotide sequence: TGTGCCGCGAGCCAACTTGGGACACGGCACACCGGGGAGCTGTTTTTT.